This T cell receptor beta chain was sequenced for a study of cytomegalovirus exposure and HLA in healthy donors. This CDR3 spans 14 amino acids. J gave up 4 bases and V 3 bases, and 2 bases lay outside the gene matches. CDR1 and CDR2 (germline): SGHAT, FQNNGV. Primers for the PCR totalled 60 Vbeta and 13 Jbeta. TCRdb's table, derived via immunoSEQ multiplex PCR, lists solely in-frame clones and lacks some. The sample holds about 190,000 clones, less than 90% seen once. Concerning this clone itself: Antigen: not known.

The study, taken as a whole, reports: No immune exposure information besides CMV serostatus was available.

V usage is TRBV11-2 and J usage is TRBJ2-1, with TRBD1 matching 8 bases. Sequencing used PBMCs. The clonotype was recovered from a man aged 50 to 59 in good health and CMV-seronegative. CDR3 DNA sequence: TGTGCCAGCAGCTTCGGACAGGGTTACAATGAGCAGTTCTTC. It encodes CASSFGQGYNEQFF.